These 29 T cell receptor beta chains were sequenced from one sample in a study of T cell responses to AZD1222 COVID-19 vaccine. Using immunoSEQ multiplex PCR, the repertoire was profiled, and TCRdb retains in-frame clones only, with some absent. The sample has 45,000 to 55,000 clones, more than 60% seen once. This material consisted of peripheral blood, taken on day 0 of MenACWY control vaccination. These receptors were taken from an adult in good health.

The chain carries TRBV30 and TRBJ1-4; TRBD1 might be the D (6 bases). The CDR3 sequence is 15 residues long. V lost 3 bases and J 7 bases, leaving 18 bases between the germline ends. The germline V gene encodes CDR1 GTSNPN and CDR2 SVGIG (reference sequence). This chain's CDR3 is CAWSGRNRETEKLFF. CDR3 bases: TGTGCCTGGAGCGGAAGGAACAGGGAAACTGAAAAACTGTTTTTT.

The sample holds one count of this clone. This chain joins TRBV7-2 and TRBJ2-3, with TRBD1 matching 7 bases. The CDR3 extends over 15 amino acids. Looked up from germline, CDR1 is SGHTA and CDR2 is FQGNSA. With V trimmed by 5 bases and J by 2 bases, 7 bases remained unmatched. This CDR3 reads CASSAAGGSTDTQYF. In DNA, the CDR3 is TGTGCCAGCAGCGCCGCAGGGGGTTCCACAGATACGCAGTATTTT.

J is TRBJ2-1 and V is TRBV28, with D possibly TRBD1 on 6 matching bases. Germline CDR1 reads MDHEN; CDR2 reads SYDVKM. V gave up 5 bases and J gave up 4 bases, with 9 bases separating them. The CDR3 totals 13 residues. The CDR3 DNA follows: TGTGCCAGCAGTAAGACAGGTTACAATGAGCAGTTCTTC. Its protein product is CASSKTGYNEQFF. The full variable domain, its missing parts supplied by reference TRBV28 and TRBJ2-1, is DVKVTQSSRYLVKRTGEKVFLECVQDMDHENMFWYRQDPGLGLRLIYFSYDVKMKEKGDIPEGYSVSREKKERFSLILESASTNQTSMYLCASSKTGYNEQFFGPGTRLTVL.

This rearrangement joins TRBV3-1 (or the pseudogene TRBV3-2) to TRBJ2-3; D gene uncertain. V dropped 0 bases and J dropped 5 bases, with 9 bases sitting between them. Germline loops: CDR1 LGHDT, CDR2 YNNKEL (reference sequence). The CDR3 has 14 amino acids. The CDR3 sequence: CASSQDLSGDTQYF. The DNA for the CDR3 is TGTGCCAGCAGCCAAGATCTGTCCGGAGATACGCAGTATTTT.

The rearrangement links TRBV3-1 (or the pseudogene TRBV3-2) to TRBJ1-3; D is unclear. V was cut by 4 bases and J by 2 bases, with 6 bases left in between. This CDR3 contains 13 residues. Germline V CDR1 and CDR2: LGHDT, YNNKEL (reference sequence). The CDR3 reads CASSPEPGNTIYF. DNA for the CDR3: TGTGCCAGCAGCCCGGAGCCTGGAAACACCATATATTTT.

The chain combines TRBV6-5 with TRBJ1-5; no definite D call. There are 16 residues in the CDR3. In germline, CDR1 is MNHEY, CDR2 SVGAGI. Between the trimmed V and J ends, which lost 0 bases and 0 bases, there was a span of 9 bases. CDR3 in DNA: TGTGCCAGCAGTTACTCTACCCCGTTTAGCAATCAGCCCCAGCATTTT. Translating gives CASSYSTPFSNQPQHF.

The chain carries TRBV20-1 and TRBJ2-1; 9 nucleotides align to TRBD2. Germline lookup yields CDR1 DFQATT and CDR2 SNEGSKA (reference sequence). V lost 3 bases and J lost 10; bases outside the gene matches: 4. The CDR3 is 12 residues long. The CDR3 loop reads CSASSGGFEQFF. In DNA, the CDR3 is TGCAGTGCTAGTAGCGGGGGATTCGAGCAGTTCTTC.

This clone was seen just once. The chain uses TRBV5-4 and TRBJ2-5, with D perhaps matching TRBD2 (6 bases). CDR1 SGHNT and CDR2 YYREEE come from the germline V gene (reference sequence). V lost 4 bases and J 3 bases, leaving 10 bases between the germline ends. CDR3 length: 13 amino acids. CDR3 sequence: CASSRGSEETQYF. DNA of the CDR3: TGTGCCAGCAGCCGGGGGAGTGAAGAGACCCAGTACTTC.

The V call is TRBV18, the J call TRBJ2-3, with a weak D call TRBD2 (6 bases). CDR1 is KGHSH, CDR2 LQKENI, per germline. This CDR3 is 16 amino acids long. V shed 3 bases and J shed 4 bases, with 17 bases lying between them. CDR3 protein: CASSPYGRGGPDTQYF. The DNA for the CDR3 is TGTGCCAGCTCACCCTATGGGCGGGGTGGTCCAGATACGCAGTATTTT.

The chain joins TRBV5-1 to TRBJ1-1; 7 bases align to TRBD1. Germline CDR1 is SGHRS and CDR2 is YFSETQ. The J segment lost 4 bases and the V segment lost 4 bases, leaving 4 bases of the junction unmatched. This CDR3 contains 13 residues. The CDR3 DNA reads TGCGCCAGCAGCGTCGGGACAGCCACTGAAGCTTTCTTT. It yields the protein CASSVGTATEAFF.

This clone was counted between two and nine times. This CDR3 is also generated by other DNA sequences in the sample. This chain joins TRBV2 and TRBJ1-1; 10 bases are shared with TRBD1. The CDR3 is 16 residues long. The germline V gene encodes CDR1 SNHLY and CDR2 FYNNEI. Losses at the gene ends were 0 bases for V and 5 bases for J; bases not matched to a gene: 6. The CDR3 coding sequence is TGTGCCAGCAGTGAAGCCGGGACAGGGGTTGGGACTGAAGCTTTCTTT. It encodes CASSEAGTGVGTEAFF.

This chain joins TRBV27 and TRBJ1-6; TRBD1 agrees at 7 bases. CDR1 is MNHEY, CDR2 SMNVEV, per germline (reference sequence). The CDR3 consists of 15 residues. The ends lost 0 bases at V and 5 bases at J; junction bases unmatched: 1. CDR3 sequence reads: CASSLSTGHNSPLHF. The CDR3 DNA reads TGTGCCAGCAGTTTATCGACAGGGCATAATTCACCCCTCCACTTT.

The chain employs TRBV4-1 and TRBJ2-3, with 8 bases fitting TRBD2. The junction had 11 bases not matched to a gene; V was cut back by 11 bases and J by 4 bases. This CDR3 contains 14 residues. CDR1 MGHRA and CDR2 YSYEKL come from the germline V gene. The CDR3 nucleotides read TGCGCCGCTGCGAAACGGGGGGGGGCAGATACGCAGTATTTT. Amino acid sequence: CAAAKRGGADTQYF.

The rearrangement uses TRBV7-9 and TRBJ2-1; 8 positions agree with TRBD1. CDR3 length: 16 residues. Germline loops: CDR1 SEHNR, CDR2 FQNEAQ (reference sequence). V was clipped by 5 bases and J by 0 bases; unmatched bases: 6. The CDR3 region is CASSPWTGSSYNEQFF. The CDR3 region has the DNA TGTGCCAGCAGCCCCTGGACAGGGAGCTCCTACAATGAGCAGTTCTTC.

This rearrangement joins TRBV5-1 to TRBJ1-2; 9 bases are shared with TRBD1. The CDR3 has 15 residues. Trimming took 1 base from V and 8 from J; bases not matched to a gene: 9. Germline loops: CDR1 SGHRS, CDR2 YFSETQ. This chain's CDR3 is CASSLSPGQGDGYTF. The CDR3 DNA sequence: TGCGCCAGCAGCTTGTCCCCGGGACAGGGAGACGGCTACACCTTC.

CDR3: CASRPGLPNQPQHF. The CDR3 nucleotides are TGTGCCAGCAGGCCGGGACTCCCCAATCAGCCCCAGCATTTT. This chain links TRBV28 with TRBJ1-5; D perhaps matches TRBD1 (5 bases). The CDR3 totals 14 residues. Deletions cut 6 bases from V and 3 bases from J, with 12 bases between. The germline V gene encodes CDR1 MDHEN and CDR2 SYDVKM.

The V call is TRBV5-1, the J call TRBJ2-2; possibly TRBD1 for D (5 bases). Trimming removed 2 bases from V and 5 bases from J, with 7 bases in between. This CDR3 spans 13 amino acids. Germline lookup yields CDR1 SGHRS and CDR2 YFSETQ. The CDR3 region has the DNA TGCGCCAGCAGCTTACAGGAAACCGGGGAGCTGTTTTTT. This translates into CASSLQETGELFF.

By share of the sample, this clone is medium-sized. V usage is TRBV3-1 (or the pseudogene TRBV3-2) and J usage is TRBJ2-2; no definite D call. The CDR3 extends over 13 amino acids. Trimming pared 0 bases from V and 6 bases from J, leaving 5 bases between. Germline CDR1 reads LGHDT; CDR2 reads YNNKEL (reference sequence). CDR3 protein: CASSQEYAGELFF. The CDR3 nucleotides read TGTGCCAGCAGCCAAGAATACGCCGGGGAGCTGTTTTTT.

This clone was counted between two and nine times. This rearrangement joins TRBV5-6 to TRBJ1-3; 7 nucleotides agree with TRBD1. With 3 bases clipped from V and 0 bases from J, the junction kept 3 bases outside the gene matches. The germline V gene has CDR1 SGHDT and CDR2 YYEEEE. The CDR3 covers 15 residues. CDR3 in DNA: TGTGCCAGCAGCTCGACAGGGCTCTCTGGAAACACCATATATTTT. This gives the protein CASSSTGLSGNTIYF.

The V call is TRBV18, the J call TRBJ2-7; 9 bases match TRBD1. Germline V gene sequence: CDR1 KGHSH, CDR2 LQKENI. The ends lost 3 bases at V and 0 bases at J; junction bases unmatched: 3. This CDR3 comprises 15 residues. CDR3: CASSPGQGGSYEQYV. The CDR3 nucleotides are TGTGCCAGCTCACCGGGACAGGGTGGCTCCTACGAGCAGTACGTC.

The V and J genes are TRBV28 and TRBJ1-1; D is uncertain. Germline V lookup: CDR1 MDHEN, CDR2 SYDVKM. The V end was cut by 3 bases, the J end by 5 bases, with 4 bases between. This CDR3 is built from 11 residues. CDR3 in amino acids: CASSLSTEAFF. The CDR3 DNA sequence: TGTGCCAGCAGTTTGTCGACTGAAGCTTTCTTT.

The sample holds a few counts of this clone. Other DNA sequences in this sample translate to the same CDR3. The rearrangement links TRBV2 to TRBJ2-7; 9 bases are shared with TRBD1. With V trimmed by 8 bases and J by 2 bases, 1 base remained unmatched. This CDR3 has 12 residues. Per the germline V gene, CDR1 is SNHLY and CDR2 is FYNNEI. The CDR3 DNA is TGTGCCAGCGGGACAGGGACCTACGAGCAGTACTTC. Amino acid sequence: CASGTGTYEQYF.

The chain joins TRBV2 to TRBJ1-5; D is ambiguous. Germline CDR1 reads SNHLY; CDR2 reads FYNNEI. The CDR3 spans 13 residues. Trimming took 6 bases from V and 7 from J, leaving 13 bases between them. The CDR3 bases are TGTGCCAGCAGGCAGGAGGCCGGGCAGCCCCAGCATTTT. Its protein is CASRQEAGQPQHF.

The CDR3 DNA follows: TGTGCCAGCAGTGAAGGGGCAGGATGGATTAGGCCCCAGCATTTT. Residues: CASSEGAGWIRPQHF. The V and J genes are TRBV6-1 and TRBJ1-5; no reliable D call. The germline CDR1 and CDR2 sequences are MNHNS and SASEGT. Trimming stripped 1 base from V and 9 bases from J, with 16 bases between. The CDR3 extends over 15 amino acids.

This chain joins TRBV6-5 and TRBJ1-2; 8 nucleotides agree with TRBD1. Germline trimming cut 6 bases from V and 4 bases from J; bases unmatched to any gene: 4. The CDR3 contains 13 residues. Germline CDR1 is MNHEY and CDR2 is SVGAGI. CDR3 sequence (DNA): TGTGCCAGCAGGGAGGACAGGGTCTATGGCTACACCTTC. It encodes CASREDRVYGYTF.

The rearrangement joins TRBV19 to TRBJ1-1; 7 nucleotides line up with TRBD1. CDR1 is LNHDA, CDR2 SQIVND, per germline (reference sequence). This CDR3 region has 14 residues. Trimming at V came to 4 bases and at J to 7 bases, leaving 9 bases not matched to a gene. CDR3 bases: TGTGCCAGTAGTACCCAGACAGGGAGAGGTGAAGCTTTCTTT. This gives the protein CASSTQTGRGEAFF.

The CDR3 reads CASSPSRQTETQYF. The CDR3 DNA is TGTGCCAGCAGCCCCTCCCGGCAGACTGAGACCCAGTACTTC. This sequence joins TRBV14 and TRBJ2-5, with D unclear. Germline lookup yields CDR1 SGHDN and CDR2 FVKESK. The CDR3 has 14 amino acids. Trimming shortened V by 4 bases and J by 5 bases, and 14 bases separated the two germline ends. The whole variable domain, remainder taken from reference TRBV14 and TRBJ2-5, is EAGVTQFPSHSVIEKGQTVTLRCDPISGHDNLYWYRRVMGKEIKFLLHFVKESKQDESGMPNNRFLAERTGGTYSTLKVQPAELEDSGVYFCASSPSRQTETQYFGPGTRLLVL.

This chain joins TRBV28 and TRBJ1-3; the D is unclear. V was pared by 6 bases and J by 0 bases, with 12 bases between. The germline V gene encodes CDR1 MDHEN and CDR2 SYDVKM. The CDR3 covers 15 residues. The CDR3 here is CASSGWASSGNTIYF. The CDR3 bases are TGTGCCAGCAGCGGATGGGCAAGCTCTGGAAACACCATATATTTT. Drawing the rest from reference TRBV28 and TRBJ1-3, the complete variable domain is DVKVTQSSRYLVKRTGEKVFLECVQDMDHENMFWYRQDPGLGLRLIYFSYDVKMKEKGDIPEGYSVSREKKERFSLILESASTNQTSMYLCASSGWASSGNTIYFGEGSWLTVV.

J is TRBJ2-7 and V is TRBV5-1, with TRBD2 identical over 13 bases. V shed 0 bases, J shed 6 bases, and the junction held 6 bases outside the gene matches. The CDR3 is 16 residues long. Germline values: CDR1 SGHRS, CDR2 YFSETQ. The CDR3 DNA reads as TGCGCCAGCAGCTTGGGGTTGGGACTAGCGGGAACCGAGCAGTACTTC. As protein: CASSLGLGLAGTEQYF.